A selection of T cell receptor beta chains follows, all from one sample in a study of blood T cell repertoires in COVID-19. Assay used: immunoSEQ multiplex PCR; TCRdb lists only in-frame clones, some missing. The table lists 80,000 or so clones, about nine tenths of them singletons. What was sequenced was peripheral blood. All receptors derive from a woman aged 50 to 65 in a cohort sampled during active COVID-19. Both conserved end residues are part of each CDR3. Fields, in order: V gene, clone size, D gene, J gene, CDR3 DNA, CDR3 protein. A D gene is named only where the DNA matches it firmly. Size is stated for part of the rows, as once, few or many counts, or as a class when the clone is expanded.

V gene: TRBV6-6; clone size: .; D gene: .; J gene: TRBJ1-3; CDR3 DNA: TGTGCCAGCACTTACCAGGGAAACACCATATATTTT; CDR3 protein: CASTYQGNTIYF
V gene: TRBV7-8; clone size: .; D gene: TRBD1; J gene: TRBJ1-2; CDR3 DNA: TGTGCCAGCAGCTTATCGGGGACAGGGCATGGCTACACCTTC; CDR3 protein: CASSLSGTGHGYTF
V gene: TRBV5-1; clone size: .; D gene: TRBD1; J gene: TRBJ2-7; CDR3 DNA: TGCGCCAGCGGATACCCCGCGGGACAGGGATCCTACGAGCAGTACTTC; CDR3 protein: CASGYPAGQGSYEQYF
V gene: TRBV6-5; clone size: .; D gene: TRBD1; J gene: TRBJ1-2; CDR3 DNA: TGTGCCAGCCGAGGGACAGGGGTTGGCTACACCTTC; CDR3 protein: CASRGTGVGYTF
V gene: TRBV6-5; clone size: .; D gene: .; J gene: TRBJ1-5; CDR3 DNA: TGTGCCAGCACCGTGACAGACAATCAGCCCCAGCATTTT; CDR3 protein: CASTVTDNQPQHF
V gene: TRBV5-1; clone size: .; D gene: TRBD2; J gene: TRBJ2-7; CDR3 DNA: TGCGCCAGCAGCCCGGGGACTATTCATTACGAGCAGTACTTC; CDR3 protein: CASSPGTIHYEQYF
V gene: TRBV18; clone size: .; D gene: .; J gene: TRBJ2-1; CDR3 DNA: TGTGCCAGCTCACGAAGCAGGGGACCCTACAATGAGCAGTTCTTC; CDR3 protein: CASSRSRGPYNEQFF
V gene: TRBV9; clone size: .; D gene: TRBD2; J gene: TRBJ2-2; CDR3 DNA: TGTGCCAGCAGCGCGGCCGGGACTAGCGGGAGGACCGGGGAGCTGTTTTTT; CDR3 protein: CASSAAGTSGRTGELFF
V gene: TRBV10-3; clone size: .; D gene: TRBD1; J gene: TRBJ2-5; CDR3 DNA: TGTGCCATCAACCCCGACAGGGGTGAGACCCAGTACTTC; CDR3 protein: CAINPDRGETQYF
V gene: TRBV6-2/TRBV6-3; clone size: .; D gene: .; J gene: TRBJ2-3; CDR3 DNA: TGTGCCAGCAGTCTCTACAGGGCACACGGCACAGATACGCAGTATTTT; CDR3 protein: CASSLYRAHGTDTQYF
V gene: TRBV11-2; clone size: .; D gene: TRBD1; J gene: TRBJ2-7; CDR3 DNA: TGTGCCAGCAGCTTAACACAGGGGGCGAGGTACGAGCAGTACTTC; CDR3 protein: CASSLTQGARYEQYF
V gene: TRBV5-1; clone size: .; D gene: TRBD1; J gene: TRBJ1-2; CDR3 DNA: TGCGCCAGCAGCTTGGGGGGACAGGCCTATGGCTACACCTTC; CDR3 protein: CASSLGGQAYGYTF
V gene: TRBV6-5; clone size: .; D gene: .; J gene: TRBJ2-5; CDR3 DNA: TGTGCCAGTTGCAGGGACTTGACGAAAGAGACCCAGTACTTC; CDR3 protein: CASCRDLTKETQYF
V gene: TRBV21-1; clone size: once; D gene: .; J gene: TRBJ2-2; CDR3 DNA: TGTGCCAGCAGCAACCAGGGCCCAGGGGGCATCGGCACCGGGGAGCTGTTTTTT; CDR3 protein: CASSNQGPGGIGTGELFF
V gene: TRBV3-1/TRBV3-2; clone size: .; D gene: TRBD1; J gene: TRBJ2-1; CDR3 DNA: TGTGCCAGCAGCCAAGGGACAGGGTACAATGAGCAGTTCTTC; CDR3 protein: CASSQGTGYNEQFF
V gene: TRBV28; clone size: .; D gene: .; J gene: TRBJ2-1; CDR3 DNA: TGTGCCAGCAGTTTGGGGGGTAAAGTCTATGAGCAGTTCTTC; CDR3 protein: CASSLGGKVYEQFF
V gene: TRBV15; clone size: once; D gene: TRBD1; J gene: TRBJ1-3; CDR3 DNA: TGTGCCACCAGCAGAGGGACAGGGATAAGCTCTGGAAACACCATATATTTT; CDR3 protein: CATSRGTGISSGNTIYF
V gene: TRBV19; clone size: .; D gene: .; J gene: TRBJ1-3; CDR3 DNA: TGTGCCAGTAGTGTCCCCTATCAGGGGACAAAAGGAAACACCATATATTTT; CDR3 protein: CASSVPYQGTKGNTIYF
V gene: TRBV9; clone size: .; D gene: .; J gene: TRBJ1-6; CDR3 DNA: TGTGCCAGCAGCGTAGGAGTGCATAATTCACCCCTCCACTTT; CDR3 protein: CASSVGVHNSPLHF
V gene: TRBV19; clone size: few; D gene: TRBD1; J gene: TRBJ1-1; CDR3 DNA: TGTGCCAGTACCGATCGACAGGGAATAAAAGCTTTCTTT; CDR3 protein: CASTDRQGIKAFF
V gene: TRBV7-3; clone size: .; D gene: TRBD2; J gene: TRBJ2-1; CDR3 DNA: TGTGCCAGCAGCCAACAGACTAGCGGGTACAATGAGCAGTTCTTC; CDR3 protein: CASSQQTSGYNEQFF
V gene: TRBV7-3; clone size: .; D gene: .; J gene: TRBJ2-1; CDR3 DNA: TGTGCCAGCAGCTACTATTCAGGGAATCAGCAGTTCTTC; CDR3 protein: CASSYYSGNQQFF
V gene: TRBV5-1; clone size: .; D gene: TRBD1; J gene: TRBJ2-2; CDR3 DNA: TGCGCCAGCAGCCGAGGACAGGGGGAGACCGGGGAGCTGTTTTTT; CDR3 protein: CASSRGQGETGELFF
V gene: TRBV7-8; clone size: .; D gene: .; J gene: TRBJ1-3; CDR3 DNA: TGTGCGACAGCGAGCTCTGGAAACACCATATATTTT; CDR3 protein: CATASSGNTIYF
V gene: TRBV7-9; clone size: once; D gene: .; J gene: TRBJ1-5; CDR3 DNA: TGTGCCAGCAGCCCAGGAGGGAATCAGCCCCAGCATTTT; CDR3 protein: CASSPGGNQPQHF
V gene: TRBV6-5; clone size: .; D gene: .; J gene: TRBJ1-2; CDR3 DNA: TGTGCCAGCAGTTACTCGGGGCAAGCTACTAACTATGGCTACACCTTC; CDR3 protein: CASSYSGQATNYGYTF
V gene: TRBV6-6; clone size: .; D gene: TRBD1; J gene: TRBJ1-2; CDR3 DNA: TGTGCCAGCAGGTTCCGGACAGGCACTGAGGGCTACACCTTC; CDR3 protein: CASRFRTGTEGYTF
V gene: TRBV7-9; clone size: .; D gene: TRBD2; J gene: TRBJ2-2; CDR3 DNA: TGTGCCAGCAGCTTAGAGGCAGCGGGACTCACCGGGGAGCTGTTTTTT; CDR3 protein: CASSLEAAGLTGELFF
V gene: TRBV5-1; clone size: once; D gene: .; J gene: TRBJ1-4; CDR3 DNA: TGCGCCAGCAGCGAGACAGATGAAAAACTGTTTTTT; CDR3 protein: CASSETDEKLFF
V gene: TRBV5-4; clone size: .; D gene: .; J gene: TRBJ2-5; CDR3 DNA: TGTGCCAGCAGCTTGGACAGGTGGAAGGAGACCCAGTACTTC; CDR3 protein: CASSLDRWKETQYF
V gene: TRBV7-9; clone size: .; D gene: .; J gene: TRBJ2-7; CDR3 DNA: TGTGCCAGCAGCTCCCGGGAGGGACCTCAGGGGGGATACGAGCAGTACTTC; CDR3 protein: CASSSREGPQGGYEQYF
V gene: TRBV11-3; clone size: .; D gene: TRBD2; J gene: TRBJ2-1; CDR3 DNA: TGTGCCAGCAGCAGTCTAGCGGGAGAGCAGTTCTTC; CDR3 protein: CASSSLAGEQFF
V gene: TRBV25-1; clone size: .; D gene: .; J gene: TRBJ1-1; CDR3 DNA: TGTGCCAGCAGTAGTACAGGGAACGCTGAAGCTTTCTTT; CDR3 protein: CASSSTGNAEAFF
V gene: TRBV18; clone size: .; D gene: .; J gene: TRBJ2-5; CDR3 DNA: TGTGCCAGCTCACCGTCCGTGGGCGAGACCCAGTACTTC; CDR3 protein: CASSPSVGETQYF
V gene: TRBV3-1/TRBV3-2; clone size: .; D gene: .; J gene: TRBJ1-2; CDR3 DNA: TGTGCCAGCAGCCAAGTCCCGGGGGATAACTATGGCTACACCTTC; CDR3 protein: CASSQVPGDNYGYTF
V gene: TRBV3-1/TRBV3-2; clone size: .; D gene: .; J gene: TRBJ2-1; CDR3 DNA: TGTGCCAGCAGCCAAGTCGGGGACACAGAGCAGTTCTTC; CDR3 protein: CASSQVGDTEQFF
V gene: TRBV6-5; clone size: .; D gene: TRBD1; J gene: TRBJ1-4; CDR3 DNA: TGTGCCAGCAGTCAACAGGGGGAGGCTAATGAAAAACTGTTTTTT; CDR3 protein: CASSQQGEANEKLFF
V gene: TRBV5-1; clone size: once; D gene: TRBD1; J gene: TRBJ1-1; CDR3 DNA: TGCGCCAGCAGCTCCGGGGACAGGGGAGCTTTCTTT; CDR3 protein: CASSSGDRGAFF
V gene: TRBV28; clone size: .; D gene: TRBD1; J gene: TRBJ1-5; CDR3 DNA: TGTGCCAGCAGTTTCCGGACAGGGGATGGCAATCAGCCCCAGCATTTT; CDR3 protein: CASSFRTGDGNQPQHF
V gene: TRBV6-5; clone size: .; D gene: .; J gene: TRBJ1-4; CDR3 DNA: TGTGCCAGCAGAATGACAGTTAATGAAAAACTGTTTTTT; CDR3 protein: CASRMTVNEKLFF
V gene: TRBV19; clone size: .; D gene: .; J gene: TRBJ1-1; CDR3 DNA: TGTGCCAGTAGTATATTTCAGGGAACGAACACTGAAGCTTTCTTT; CDR3 protein: CASSIFQGTNTEAFF
V gene: TRBV30; clone size: .; D gene: TRBD1; J gene: TRBJ2-7; CDR3 DNA: TGTGCCTGGGGGCAGGGGGCGGAAGAGCAGTACTTC; CDR3 protein: CAWGQGAEEQYF
V gene: TRBV9; clone size: .; D gene: .; J gene: TRBJ2-1; CDR3 DNA: TGTGCCAGCAGCGGATACGGCCTTAGCGCGAGCTCCTACAATGAGCAGTTCTTC; CDR3 protein: CASSGYGLSASSYNEQFF
V gene: TRBV5-1; clone size: .; D gene: .; J gene: TRBJ1-1; CDR3 DNA: TGCGCCAGCAGCTTGGCGGGAACCAACACTGAAGCTTTCTTT; CDR3 protein: CASSLAGTNTEAFF
V gene: TRBV23-1; clone size: once; D gene: TRBD1; J gene: TRBJ2-7; CDR3 DNA: TGCGCCAGCAGTCAATCTTTGGACAGGGTGGTATTCTACGAGCAGTACTTC; CDR3 protein: CASSQSLDRVVFYEQYF
V gene: TRBV7-9; clone size: .; D gene: .; J gene: TRBJ2-7; CDR3 DNA: TGTGCCAGCAGCCCCAACTTCGGGGGGCGGTTGCACGAGCAGTACTTC; CDR3 protein: CASSPNFGGRLHEQYF
V gene: TRBV29-1; clone size: .; D gene: .; J gene: TRBJ2-2; CDR3 DNA: TGCAGCGTTGAAGATCTGGGCGGGGTCGGGGAGCTGTTTTTT; CDR3 protein: CSVEDLGGVGELFF
V gene: TRBV5-6; clone size: once; D gene: .; J gene: TRBJ1-3; CDR3 DNA: TGTGCCAGCAGCTTGGCTAGCTCTGGAAACACCATATATTTT; CDR3 protein: CASSLASSGNTIYF